The present entry profiles one TCR beta chain with its context. Antigen: not known. Method: immunoSEQ multiplex PCR; TCRdb's copy keeps in-frame clones and lacks some. The table lists about 170,000 clones, around nine tenths of them singletons. This record comes from a study of T cell responses to AZD1222 COVID-19 vaccine. Study information: Pooled in the analysis were second doses at about 4 or about 12 weeks. General observations from the study: Recipients of AZD1222 seropositive at baseline numbered only 6 or 7.

The TCR comes from an adult in good health. This specimen was peripheral blood, taken on day 0 of AZD1222 vaccination.

CDR3 loop: CASSPTGPTGELFF. DNA of the CDR3: TGTGCCAGCAGCCCGACAGGACCGACCGGGGAGCTGTTTTTT. The chain combines TRBV5-8 with TRBJ2-2; D perhaps matches TRBD1 (6 bases). Trimming took 4 bases from V and 5 from J, leaving 12 bases between them. The CDR3 runs 14 residues. CDR1 and CDR2 from the germline V gene are SGHTS and YDEGEE.